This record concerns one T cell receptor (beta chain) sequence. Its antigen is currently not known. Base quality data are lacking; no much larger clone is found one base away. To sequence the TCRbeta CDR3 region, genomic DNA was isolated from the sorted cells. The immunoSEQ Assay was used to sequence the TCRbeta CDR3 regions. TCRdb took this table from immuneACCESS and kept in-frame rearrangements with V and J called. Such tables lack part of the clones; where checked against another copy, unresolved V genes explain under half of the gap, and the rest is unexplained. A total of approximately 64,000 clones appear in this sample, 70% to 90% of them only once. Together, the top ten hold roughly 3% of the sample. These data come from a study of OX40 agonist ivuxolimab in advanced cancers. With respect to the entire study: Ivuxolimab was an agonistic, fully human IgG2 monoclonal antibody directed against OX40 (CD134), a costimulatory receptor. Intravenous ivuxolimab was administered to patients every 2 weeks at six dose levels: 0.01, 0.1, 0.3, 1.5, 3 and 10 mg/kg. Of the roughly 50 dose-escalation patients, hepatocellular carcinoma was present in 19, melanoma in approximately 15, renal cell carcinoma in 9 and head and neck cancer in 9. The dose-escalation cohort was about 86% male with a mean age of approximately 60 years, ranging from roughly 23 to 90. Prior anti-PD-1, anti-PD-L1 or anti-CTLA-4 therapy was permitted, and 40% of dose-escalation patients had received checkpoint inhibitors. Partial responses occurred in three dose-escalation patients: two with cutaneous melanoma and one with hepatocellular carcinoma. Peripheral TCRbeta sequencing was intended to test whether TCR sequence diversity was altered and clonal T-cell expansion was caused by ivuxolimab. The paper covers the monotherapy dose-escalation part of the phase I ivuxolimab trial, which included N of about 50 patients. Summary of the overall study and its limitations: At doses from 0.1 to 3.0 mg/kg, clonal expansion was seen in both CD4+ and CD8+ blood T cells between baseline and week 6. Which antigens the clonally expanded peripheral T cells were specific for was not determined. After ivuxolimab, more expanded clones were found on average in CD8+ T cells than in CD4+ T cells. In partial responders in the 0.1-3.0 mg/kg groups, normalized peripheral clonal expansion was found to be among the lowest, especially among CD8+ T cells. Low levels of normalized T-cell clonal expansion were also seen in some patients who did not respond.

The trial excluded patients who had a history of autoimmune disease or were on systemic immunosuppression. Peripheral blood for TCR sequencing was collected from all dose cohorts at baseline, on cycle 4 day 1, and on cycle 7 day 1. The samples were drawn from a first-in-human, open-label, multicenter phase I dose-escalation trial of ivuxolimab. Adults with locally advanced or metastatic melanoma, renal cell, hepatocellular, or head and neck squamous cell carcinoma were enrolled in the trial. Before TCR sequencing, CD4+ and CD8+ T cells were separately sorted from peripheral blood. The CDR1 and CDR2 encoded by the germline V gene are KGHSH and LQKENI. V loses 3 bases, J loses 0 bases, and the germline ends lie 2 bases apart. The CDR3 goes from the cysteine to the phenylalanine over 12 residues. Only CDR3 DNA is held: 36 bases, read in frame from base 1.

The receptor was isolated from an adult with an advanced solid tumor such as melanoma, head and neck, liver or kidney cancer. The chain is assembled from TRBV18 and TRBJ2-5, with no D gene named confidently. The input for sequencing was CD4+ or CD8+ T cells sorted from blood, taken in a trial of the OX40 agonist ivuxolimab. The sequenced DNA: TGTGCCAGCTCACCTAACCAAGAGACCCAGTACTTC. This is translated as CASSPNQETQYF.